This TCR beta chain was sequenced in a study of cytomegalovirus exposure and HLA in healthy donors. This CDR3 has 13 amino acids. Trimming stripped 3 bases from V and 7 bases from J, with 10 bases between. Germline V gene lookup returns CDR1 MDHEN and CDR2 SYDVKM. With regard to this clone: Its cognate antigen is unknown.

The PCR was carried out with 60 Vbeta primers and 13 Jbeta primers. The data were produced by immunoSEQ multiplex PCR, yet TCRdb's version contains in-frame clones alone and is incomplete. The sample records 150,000 to 200,000 clones, about 80% being singletons. General study findings and limits: The authors judged a highly shared variant cluster likely a sequencing artifact. Available immune exposure information covered CMV serostatus only. An analysis that was carried out later associated some 17,000 TCR beta sequences with HLA alleles at 0.05 false discovery rate.

This receptor was identified in a man in his late teens or twenties in good health and CMV-seropositive. The chain recombines TRBV28 with TRBJ1-5; D unresolved. The specimen was PBMCs. The CDR3 DNA reads as TGTGCCAGCAGTTTCCGGGGTGGGCAGCCCCAGCATTTT. It translates to CASSFRGGQPQHF.